These 11 T cell receptor beta chains share one sample of origin, sequenced in a study of shared clonotypes between healthy human individuals. In the naive CD8 group, cells lacked CD45RO and were positively selected for CCR7, so terminally differentiated effector memory CD45RA+ cells were left out. Assay used: immunoSEQ multiplex PCR; TCRdb lists only in-frame clones, some missing. The table has around 2,000,000 clones, about 95% seen once. Sequences were obtained from naive CD8+ T cells sorted from blood. These receptors were collected from a man aged 18 to 35 in good health.

This sequence joins TRBV2 and TRBJ1-6; 7 positions agree with TRBD1. J gave up 7 bases and V 1 base, and 7 bases lay outside the gene matches. Germline V CDR1 and CDR2: SNHLY, FYNNEI. The CDR3 covers 16 residues. The CDR3 sequence: CASSEVGTDQNSPLHF. The CDR3 coding sequence is TGTGCCAGCAGTGAAGTTGGGACAGACCAAAATTCACCCCTCCACTTT.

The chain carries TRBV5-1 and TRBJ2-1, with D possibly matching TRBD2 (5 bases). The CDR3 covers 14 residues. From germline, CDR1 is SGHRS and CDR2 YFSETQ. The ends were cut back, 3 bases at V and 8 bases at J, with 15 bases in the middle. CDR3 residues: CASSSGIHSDEQFF. The CDR3 nucleotides are TGCGCCAGCAGCTCCGGGATTCATTCCGATGAGCAGTTCTTC.

The genes are TRBV11-2 and TRBJ1-5; D gene unclear. Germline CDR1 reads SGHAT; CDR2 reads FQNNGV. The V and J ends lost 2 bases and 7 bases respectively, with 12 bases between them. This CDR3 is 14 amino acids long. CDR3 protein: CASSLIGLGQPQHF. The CDR3 bases are TGTGCCAGCAGCTTAATCGGGTTAGGGCAGCCCCAGCATTTT.

The chain is built from TRBV4-1 and TRBJ2-7; maybe TRBD2 (5 bases). This CDR3 is built from 14 residues. Germline CDR1 reads MGHRA; CDR2 reads YSYEKL. The V gene lost 2 bases and the J gene lost 1 base, with 9 bases spanning the gap. The CDR3 region is CASSQLAHSYEQYF. The CDR3, as DNA: TGCGCCAGCAGCCAACTAGCCCATTCCTACGAGCAGTACTTC.

This chain connects TRBV30 to TRBJ1-3; D is uncertain. From germline, CDR1 is GTSNPN and CDR2 SVGIG (reference sequence). The ends were cut back, 2 bases at V and 0 bases at J, with 14 bases in the middle. The CDR3 is made up of 16 amino acids. The CDR3 coding sequence is TGTGCCTGGAGTACCTCAACAGAAACCTCTGGAAACACCATATATTTT. Encoded protein: CAWSTSTETSGNTIYF.

On this clone: This same CDR3 is encoded by further DNA sequences in the sample. The chain carries TRBV11-2 and TRBJ2-7; tentatively, D is TRBD2 (5 bases). Germline CDR1 and CDR2: SGHAT and FQNNGV. V lost 0 bases to trimming and J lost 0 bases, with 9 bases between them. The CDR3 runs 15 residues. The chain's CDR3 is CASSLEIGSSYEQYF. DNA for the CDR3: TGTGCCAGCAGCTTAGAAATTGGGAGCTCCTACGAGCAGTACTTC.

The chain employs TRBV19 and TRBJ2-1, with D maybe TRBD2 (5 bases). Per germline, CDR1 LNHDA and CDR2 SQIVND (reference sequence). The CDR3 covers 13 residues. The V end lost 4 bases, the J end lost 8 bases, and 12 bases lay between the germline ends. The chain's CDR3 is CASSTPSGDEQFF. The CDR3 DNA reads as TGTGCCAGTAGTACTCCGTCCGGGGATGAGCAGTTCTTC.

The chain combines TRBV6-5 with TRBJ2-3, with 11 bases identical to TRBD2. Losses at the gene ends were 6 bases for V and 3 bases for J; bases not matched to a gene: 5. Germline loops: CDR1 MNHEY, CDR2 SVGAGI. CDR3 length: 15 amino acids. The CDR3 DNA follows: TGTGCCAGCAGCCCTAGCGGGGGGCAAACAGATACGCAGTATTTT. Amino acids: CASSPSGGQTDTQYF.

V is TRBV27 and J is TRBJ2-3; a possible D gene is TRBD2 (6 bases). With 6 bases removed from V and 2 bases from J, the gap between germline ends came to 9 bases. The CDR3 contains 13 residues. The germline CDR1 and CDR2 sequences are MNHEY and SMNVEV (reference sequence). In DNA form, the CDR3 reads TGTGCCAGCAGGGACTACAACACAGATACGCAGTATTTT. The encoded protein is CASRDYNTDTQYF.

CDR3: CASSLPAANSPLHF. The CDR3 nucleotides read TGTGCCAGCAGCTTGCCCGCAGCTAATTCACCCCTCCACTTT. The chain uses TRBV5-4 and TRBJ1-6; no firm D call. The CDR3 has 14 residues. Germline lookup yields CDR1 SGHNT and CDR2 YYREEE (reference sequence). V dropped 1 base and J dropped 6 bases, with 8 bases sitting between them.

J is TRBJ1-6 and V is TRBV15; no definite D call. The V gene lost 3 bases and the J gene lost 4 bases, with 10 bases spanning the gap. There are 15 residues in the CDR3. Germline values: CDR1 LNHNV, CDR2 YYDKDF (reference sequence). In DNA, the CDR3 is TGTGCCACCAGCAGTTTAAGGATTTATAATTCACCCCTCCACTTT. Its protein product is CATSSLRIYNSPLHF. Drawing the rest from reference TRBV15 and TRBJ1-6, the complete variable domain is DAMVIQNPRYQVTQFGKPVTLSCSQTLNHNVMYWYQQKSSQAPKLLFHYYDKDFNNEADTPDNFQSRRPNTSFCFLDIRSPGLGDTAMYLCATSSLRIYNSPLHFGNGTRLTVT.